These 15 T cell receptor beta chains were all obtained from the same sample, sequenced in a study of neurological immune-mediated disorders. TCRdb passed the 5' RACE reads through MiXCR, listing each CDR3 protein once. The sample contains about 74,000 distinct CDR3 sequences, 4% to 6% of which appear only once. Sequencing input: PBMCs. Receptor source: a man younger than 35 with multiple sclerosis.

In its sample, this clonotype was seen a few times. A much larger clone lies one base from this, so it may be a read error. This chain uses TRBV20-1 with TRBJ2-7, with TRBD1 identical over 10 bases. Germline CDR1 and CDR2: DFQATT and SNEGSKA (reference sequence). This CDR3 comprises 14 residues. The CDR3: CSAFRQGAAYERYF. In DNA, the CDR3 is TGCAGTGCCTTTAGACAGGGGGCGGCCTACGAGCGGTACTTC.

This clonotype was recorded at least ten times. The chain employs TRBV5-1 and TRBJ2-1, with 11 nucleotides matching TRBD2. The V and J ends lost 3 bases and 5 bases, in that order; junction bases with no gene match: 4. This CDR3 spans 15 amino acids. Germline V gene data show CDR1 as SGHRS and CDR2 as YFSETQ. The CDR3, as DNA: TGCGCCAGCAGCTCACTAGCGGGAGTGAACAATGAGCAGTTCTTC. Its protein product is CASSSLAGVNNEQFF. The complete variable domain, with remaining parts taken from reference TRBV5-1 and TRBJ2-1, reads KAGVTQTPRYLIKTRGQQVTLSCSPISGHRSVSWYQQTPGQGLQFLFEYFSETQRNKGNFPGRFSGRQFSNSRSEMNVSTLELGDSALYLCASSSLAGVNNEQFFGPGTRLTVL.

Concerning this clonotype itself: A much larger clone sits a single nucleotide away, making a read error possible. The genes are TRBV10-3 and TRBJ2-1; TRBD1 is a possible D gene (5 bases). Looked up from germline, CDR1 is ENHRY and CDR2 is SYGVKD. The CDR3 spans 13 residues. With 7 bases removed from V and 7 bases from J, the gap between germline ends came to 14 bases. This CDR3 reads CAINRNLGNEQFF. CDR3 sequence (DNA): TGTGCCATCAACAGGAACCTGGGGAATGAGCAGTTCTTC.

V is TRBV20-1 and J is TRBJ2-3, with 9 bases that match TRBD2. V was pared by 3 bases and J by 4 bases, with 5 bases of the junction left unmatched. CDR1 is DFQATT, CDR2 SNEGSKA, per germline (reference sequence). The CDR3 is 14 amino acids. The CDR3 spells CSASSGGFADTQYF. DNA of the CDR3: TGCAGTGCTAGCAGCGGGGGGTTCGCAGATACGCAGTATTTT.

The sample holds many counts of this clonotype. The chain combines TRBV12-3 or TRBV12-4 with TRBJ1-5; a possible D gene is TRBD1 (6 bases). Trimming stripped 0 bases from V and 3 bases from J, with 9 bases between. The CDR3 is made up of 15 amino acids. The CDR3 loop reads CASSLAGGYNQPQHF. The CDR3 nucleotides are TGTGCCAGCAGTTTAGCCGGGGGCTACAATCAGCCCCAGCATTTT.

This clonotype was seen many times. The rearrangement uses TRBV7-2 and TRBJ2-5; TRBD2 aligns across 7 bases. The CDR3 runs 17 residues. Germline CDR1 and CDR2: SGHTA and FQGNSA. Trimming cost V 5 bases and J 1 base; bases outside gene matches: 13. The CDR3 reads CASSPSSGTGGQETQYF. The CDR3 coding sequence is TGTGCCAGCAGCCCCTCCAGCGGGACGGGCGGCCAAGAGACCCAGTACTTC.

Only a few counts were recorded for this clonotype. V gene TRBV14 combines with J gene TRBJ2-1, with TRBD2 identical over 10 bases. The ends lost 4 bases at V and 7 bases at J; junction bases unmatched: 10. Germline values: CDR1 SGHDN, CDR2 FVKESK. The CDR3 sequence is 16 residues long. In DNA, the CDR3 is TGTGCCAGCAGCCCGTACAGGGGACTAGCGAAGAATGAGCAGTTCTTC. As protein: CASSPYRGLAKNEQFF.

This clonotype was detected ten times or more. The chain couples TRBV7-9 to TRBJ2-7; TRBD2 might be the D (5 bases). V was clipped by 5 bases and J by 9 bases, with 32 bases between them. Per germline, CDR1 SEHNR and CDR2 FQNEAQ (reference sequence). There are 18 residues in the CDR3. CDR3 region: CASSVSRHLAGDPRRQYF. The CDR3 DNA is TGTGCCAGCAGCGTATCGCGCCATCTGGCGGGTGATCCGAGGCGGCAGTACTTC.

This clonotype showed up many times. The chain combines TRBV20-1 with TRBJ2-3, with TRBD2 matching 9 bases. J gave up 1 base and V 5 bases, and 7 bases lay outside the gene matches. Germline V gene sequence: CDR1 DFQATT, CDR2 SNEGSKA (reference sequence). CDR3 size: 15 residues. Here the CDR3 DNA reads TGCAGTGCTCAGAATGCGGGGGGGGGCACAGATACGCAGTATTTT. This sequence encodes CSAQNAGGGTDTQYF.

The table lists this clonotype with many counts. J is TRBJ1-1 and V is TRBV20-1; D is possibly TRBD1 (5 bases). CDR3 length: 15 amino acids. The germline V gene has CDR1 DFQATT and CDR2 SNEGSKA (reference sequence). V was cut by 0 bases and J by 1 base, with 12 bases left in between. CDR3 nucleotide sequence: TGCAGTGCTAGAGATGTGGGTGGGGGGAACACTGAAGCTTTCTTT. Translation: CSARDVGGGNTEAFF.

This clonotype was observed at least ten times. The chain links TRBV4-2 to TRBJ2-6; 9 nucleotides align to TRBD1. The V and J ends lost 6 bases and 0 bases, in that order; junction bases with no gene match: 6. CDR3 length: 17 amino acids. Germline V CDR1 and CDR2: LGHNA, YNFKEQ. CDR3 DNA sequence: TGTGCCAGCAGTGAGGGGACAGGGTTCTCTGGGGCCAACGTCCTGACTTTC. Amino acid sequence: CASSEGTGFSGANVLTF.

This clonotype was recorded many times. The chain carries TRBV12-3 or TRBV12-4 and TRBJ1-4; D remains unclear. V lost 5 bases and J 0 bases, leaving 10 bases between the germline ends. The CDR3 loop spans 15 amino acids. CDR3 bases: TGTGCCAGCAGTCCCCGGATTGCAACTAATGAAAAACTGTTTTTT. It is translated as CASSPRIATNEKLFF.

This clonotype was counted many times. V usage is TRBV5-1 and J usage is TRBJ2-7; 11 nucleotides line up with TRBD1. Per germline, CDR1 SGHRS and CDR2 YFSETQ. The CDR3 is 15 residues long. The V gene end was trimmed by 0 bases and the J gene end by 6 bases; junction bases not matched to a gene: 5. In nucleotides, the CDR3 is TGCGCCAGCAGCTTGGGTCCGGGACAGGGGGTCGAGCAGTACTTC. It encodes CASSLGPGQGVEQYF.

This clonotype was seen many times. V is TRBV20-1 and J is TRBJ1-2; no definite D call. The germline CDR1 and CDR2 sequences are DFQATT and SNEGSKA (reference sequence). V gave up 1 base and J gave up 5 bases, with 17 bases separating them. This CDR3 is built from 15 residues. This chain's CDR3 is CSARVLRGFEYGYTF. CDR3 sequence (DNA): TGCAGTGCTAGAGTCCTGCGAGGTTTTGAGTATGGCTACACCTTC.

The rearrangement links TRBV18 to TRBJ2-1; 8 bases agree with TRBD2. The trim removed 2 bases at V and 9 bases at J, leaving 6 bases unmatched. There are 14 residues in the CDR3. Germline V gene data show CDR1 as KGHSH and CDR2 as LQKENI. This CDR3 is CASSPSSGSSEQFF. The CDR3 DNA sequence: TGTGCCAGCTCACCATCTAGCGGGTCCTCTGAGCAGTTCTTC.